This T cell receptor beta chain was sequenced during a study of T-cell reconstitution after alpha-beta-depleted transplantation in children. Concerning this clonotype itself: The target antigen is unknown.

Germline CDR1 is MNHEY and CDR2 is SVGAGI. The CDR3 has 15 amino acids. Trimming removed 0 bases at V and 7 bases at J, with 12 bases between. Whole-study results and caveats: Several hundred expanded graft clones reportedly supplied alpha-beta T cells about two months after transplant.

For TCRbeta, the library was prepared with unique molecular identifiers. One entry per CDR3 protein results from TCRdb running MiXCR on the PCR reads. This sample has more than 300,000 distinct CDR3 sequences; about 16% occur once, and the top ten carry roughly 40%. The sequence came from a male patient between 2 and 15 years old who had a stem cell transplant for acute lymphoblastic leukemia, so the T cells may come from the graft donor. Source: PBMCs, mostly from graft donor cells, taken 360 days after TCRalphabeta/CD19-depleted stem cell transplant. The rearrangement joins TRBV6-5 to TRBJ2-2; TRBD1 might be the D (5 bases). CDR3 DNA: TGTGCCAGCAGTTACTCGCCAGGGATTAACGGGGAGCTGTTTTTT. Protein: CASSYSPGINGELFF.